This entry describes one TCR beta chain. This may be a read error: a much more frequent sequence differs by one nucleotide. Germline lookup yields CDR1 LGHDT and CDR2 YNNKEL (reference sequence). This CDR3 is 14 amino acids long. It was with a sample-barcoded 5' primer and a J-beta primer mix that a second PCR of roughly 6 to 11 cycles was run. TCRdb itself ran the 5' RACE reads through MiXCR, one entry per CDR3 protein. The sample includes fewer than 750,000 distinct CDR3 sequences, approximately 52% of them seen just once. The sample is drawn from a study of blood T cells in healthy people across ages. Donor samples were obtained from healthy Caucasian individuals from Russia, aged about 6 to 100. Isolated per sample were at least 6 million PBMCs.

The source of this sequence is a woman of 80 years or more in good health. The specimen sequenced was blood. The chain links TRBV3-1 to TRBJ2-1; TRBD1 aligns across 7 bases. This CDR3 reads CASSPGQAYNEQLF. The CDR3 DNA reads TGTGCCAGCAGCCCAGGACAGGCCTACAATGAGCAGTTGTTC.